One and the same sample provided the 11 T cell receptor beta chains below, sequenced in a study of cytomegalovirus exposure and HLA in healthy donors. Primers: 60 Vbeta forward and 13 Jbeta reverse. The repertoire was sequenced with immunoSEQ multiplex PCR; TCRdb's copy has only in-frame clones and lacks some. In the table there are roughly 200,000 clones, more than 65% of which are singletons. What was sequenced was PBMCs. The source is a man aged 18-30 years in good health and CMV-seronegative.

V and J are TRBV7-9 and TRBJ2-1, with 8 positions matching TRBD2. With 4 bases clipped from V and 5 bases from J, the junction kept 13 bases outside the gene matches. CDR1 and CDR2 from the germline V gene are SEHNR and FQNEAQ (reference sequence). This CDR3 is 17 amino acids long. The CDR3 DNA follows: TGTGCCAGCAGCTCCTCCTGGGTAGCGGGATTCGACAATGAGCAGTTCTTC. Its translation is CASSSSWVAGFDNEQFF.

This chain connects TRBV6-5 to TRBJ1-4, with D possibly being TRBD1 (5 bases). The germline CDR1 and CDR2 sequences are MNHEY and SVGAGI. V was shortened by 2 bases and J by 9 bases, with 13 bases between the two germline ends. CDR3 length: 14 amino acids. This chain's CDR3 is CASSYGQGSQKLFF. The DNA of the CDR3 is TGTGCCAGCAGTTACGGCCAGGGTAGTCAAAAACTGTTTTTT.

The genes are TRBV30 and TRBJ1-5; 9 nucleotides align to TRBD1. CDR3 length: 15 amino acids. The V segment lost 0 bases and the J segment 4 bases; nucleotides outside the gene matches: 4. The V gene's germline CDR1 is GTSNPN and CDR2 SVGIG (reference sequence). The CDR3 region is CAWSVRDRANQPQHF. DNA of the CDR3: TGTGCCTGGAGTGTTAGGGACAGGGCTAATCAGCCCCAGCATTTT.

The chain is built from TRBV4-1 and TRBJ2-1; 7 positions agree with TRBD1. The CDR3 has 16 residues. V shed 4 bases, J shed 2 bases, and the junction held 8 bases outside the gene matches. Per germline, CDR1 MGHRA and CDR2 YSYEKL. CDR3 in amino acids: CASSPVMQGAYNEQFF. Here the CDR3 DNA reads TGCGCCAGCAGCCCCGTTATGCAGGGGGCCTACAATGAGCAGTTCTTC.

The chain couples TRBV28 to TRBJ1-5, with D possibly being TRBD1 (5 bases). The CDR3 is 16 residues long. Per germline, CDR1 MDHEN and CDR2 SYDVKM. V shed 5 bases and J shed 6 bases, with 20 bases lying between them. CDR3 sequence reads: CASSPFGGVKGQPQHF. In DNA form, the CDR3 reads TGTGCCAGCAGTCCCTTCGGGGGAGTAAAGGGTCAGCCCCAGCATTTT. Variable domain in full (rest from reference TRBV28 and TRBJ1-5): DVKVTQSSRYLVKRTGEKVFLECVQDMDHENMFWYRQDPGLGLRLIYFSYDVKMKEKGDIPEGYSVSREKKERFSLILESASTNQTSMYLCASSPFGGVKGQPQHFGDGTRLSIL.

The chain has TRBV18 and TRBJ1-1; 7 bases line up with TRBD1. The CDR3 runs to 16 residues. CDR1 is KGHSH and CDR2 is LQKENI in the germline V gene. V lost 2 bases, J lost 1 base, and 7 bases stayed unmatched. The CDR3 loop reads CASSPNTGQQNTEAFF. For the CDR3, the DNA is TGTGCCAGCTCACCAAATACGGGACAGCAGAACACTGAAGCTTTCTTT.

This chain connects TRBV10-2 to TRBJ1-4; D remains unclear. This CDR3 spans 14 amino acids. CDR1 WSHSY and CDR2 SAAADI come from the germline V gene. V lost 3 bases, J lost 7 bases, and 12 bases lay in between. The CDR3 DNA reads TGCGCCAGCAGTGAAGAACAGTTACGTGAAAAACTGTTTTTT. It yields the protein CASSEEQLREKLFF.

The chain combines TRBV27 with TRBJ2-1; tentative D call: TRBD1 (7 bases). This CDR3 contains 15 residues. Looked up from germline, CDR1 is MNHEY and CDR2 is SMNVEV (reference sequence). Trimming left V 5 bases short and J 2 bases short, with 13 bases between. CDR3 DNA: TGTGCCAGCAGTCTGGAGGGGGCCACCTACAATGAGCAGTTCTTC. This sequence encodes CASSLEGATYNEQFF.

The rearrangement uses TRBV5-1 and TRBJ1-1; possible D gene TRBD1, 6 bases. V was trimmed by 4 bases and J by 3 bases, leaving 13 bases between them. Germline loops: CDR1 SGHRS, CDR2 YFSETQ. This CDR3 comprises 14 residues. This CDR3 is CASSLQGGDTEAFF. CDR3 in DNA: TGCGCCAGCAGCCTACAGGGCGGTGACACTGAAGCTTTCTTT.

The V and J genes are TRBV30 and TRBJ1-3; possible D gene TRBD1, 6 bases. Germline V CDR1 and CDR2: GTSNPN, SVGIG (reference sequence). Trimming pared 2 bases from V and 7 bases from J, leaving 9 bases between. This CDR3 region has 12 residues. For the CDR3, the DNA is TGTGCCTGGAGTAGGGGGTGGAACACCATATATTTT. Translated, it gives CAWSRGWNTIYF.

The chain links TRBV27 to TRBJ2-1; the match to TRBD1 covers 10 bases. The CDR3 loop spans 15 amino acids. Germline CDR1 and CDR2: MNHEY and SMNVEV (reference sequence). Trimming removed 5 bases from V and 7 bases from J; junction bases left unmatched: 8. The CDR3 region is CASSGRDRGGNEQFF. In DNA, the CDR3 is TGTGCCAGCAGTGGCCGGGACAGGGGCGGTAATGAGCAGTTCTTC.